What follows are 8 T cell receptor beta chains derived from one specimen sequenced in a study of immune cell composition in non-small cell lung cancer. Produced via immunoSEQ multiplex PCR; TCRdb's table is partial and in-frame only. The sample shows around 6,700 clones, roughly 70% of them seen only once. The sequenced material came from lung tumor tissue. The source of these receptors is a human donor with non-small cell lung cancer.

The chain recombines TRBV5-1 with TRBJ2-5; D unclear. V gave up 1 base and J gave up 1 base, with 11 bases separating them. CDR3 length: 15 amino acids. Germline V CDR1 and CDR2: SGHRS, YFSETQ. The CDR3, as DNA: TGCGCCAGCAGCTTGAACCGGCGGATCCAAGAGACCCAGTACTTC. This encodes CASSLNRRIQETQYF.

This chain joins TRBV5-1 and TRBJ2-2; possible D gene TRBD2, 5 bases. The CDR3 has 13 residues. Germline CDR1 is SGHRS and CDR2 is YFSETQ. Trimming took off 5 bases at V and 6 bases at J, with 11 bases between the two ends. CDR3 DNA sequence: TGCGCCAGCAGACCTGGGAGTTCCGGGGAGCTGTTTTTT. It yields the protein CASRPGSSGELFF.

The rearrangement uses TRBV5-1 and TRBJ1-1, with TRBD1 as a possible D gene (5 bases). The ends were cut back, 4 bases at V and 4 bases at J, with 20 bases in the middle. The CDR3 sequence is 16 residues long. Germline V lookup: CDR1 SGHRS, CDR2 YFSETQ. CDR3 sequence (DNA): TGCGCCAGCAGCCACTCCCTCGACAGTGTGGCCACTGAAGCTTTCTTT. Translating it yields CASSHSLDSVATEAFF. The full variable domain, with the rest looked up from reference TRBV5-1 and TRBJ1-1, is KAGVTQTPRYLIKTRGQQVTLSCSPISGHRSVSWYQQTPGQGLQFLFEYFSETQRNKGNFPGRFSGRQFSNSRSEMNVSTLELGDSALYLCASSHSLDSVATEAFFGQGTRLTVV.

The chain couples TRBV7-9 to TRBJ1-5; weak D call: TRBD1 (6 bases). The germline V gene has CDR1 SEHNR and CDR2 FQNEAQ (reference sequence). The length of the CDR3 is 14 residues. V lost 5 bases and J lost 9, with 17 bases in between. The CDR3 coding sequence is TGTGCCAGCAGCACCCAGACAGGTGACGGGCCCCAGCATTTT. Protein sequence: CASSTQTGDGPQHF.

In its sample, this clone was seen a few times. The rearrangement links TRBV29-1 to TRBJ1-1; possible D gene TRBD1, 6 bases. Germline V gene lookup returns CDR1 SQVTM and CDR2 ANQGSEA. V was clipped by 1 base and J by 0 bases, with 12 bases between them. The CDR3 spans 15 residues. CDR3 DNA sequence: TGCAGCGTTGAAGCGGAGGGGGGGGTGAACACTGAAGCTTTCTTT. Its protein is CSVEAEGGVNTEAFF.

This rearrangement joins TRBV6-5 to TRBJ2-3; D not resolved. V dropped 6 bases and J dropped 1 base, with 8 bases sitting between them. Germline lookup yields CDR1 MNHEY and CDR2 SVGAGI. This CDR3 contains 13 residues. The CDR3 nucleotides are TGTGCCAGCAGCCCTCCTGGCACAGATACGCAGTATTTT. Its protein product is CASSPPGTDTQYF.

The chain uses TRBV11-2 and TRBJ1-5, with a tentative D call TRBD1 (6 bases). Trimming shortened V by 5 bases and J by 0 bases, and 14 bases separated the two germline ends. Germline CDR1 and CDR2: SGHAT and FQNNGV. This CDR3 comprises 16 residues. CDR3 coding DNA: TGTGCCAGCAGCCGCCGGGCAGGGGATAGCAATCAGCCCCAGCATTTT. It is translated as CASSRRAGDSNQPQHF.

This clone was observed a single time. CDR3 in DNA: TGCGCCAGCAGTCTTGATCAAGGGGTCGGGTGTACTGAAGCTTTCTTT. This translates into CASSLDQGVGCTEAFF. The chain recombines TRBV23-1 with TRBJ1-1; the D gene is possibly TRBD1 (5 bases). TRBV23-1 is identified as an open reading frame with a role that is uncertain. V lost 4 bases and J lost 5, with 20 bases in between. The CDR3 extends over 16 amino acids.